This TCR beta chain was observed in a study of T cell responses to AZD1222 COVID-19 vaccine. CDR1 and CDR2 from the germline V gene are LNHDA and SQIVND (reference sequence). V lost 5 bases and J lost 3, with 8 bases in between. The CDR3 runs to 12 residues. Study observations and caveats: Clonal diversity may have been underestimated in mostly white British donors.

This clone has just one count. Its specificity is unknown. Assay used: immunoSEQ multiplex PCR; TCRdb lists only in-frame clones, some missing. The sample has some 110,000 clones, about 89% seen once; the top ten hold under 5%. Here the sequenced sample was peripheral blood, taken on day 0 of AZD1222 vaccination. J is TRBJ2-7 and V is TRBV19; D is uncertain. The sequence came from an adult in good health. The CDR3 protein is CASSSPYYEQYF. The CDR3, as DNA: TGTGCCAGTAGTTCCCCTTACTACGAGCAGTACTTC.